Below, one TCR beta chain is given with its context. Its antigen is not identified. Template switching (which added a universal primer site) was used, and cDNA carried unique molecular identifiers. MiXCR, run by TCRdb on the 5' RACE reads, gives a single entry per CDR3 protein. The table shows 700,000 or so distinct CDR3 sequences, with 8.5% to 9.5% occurring only once. The data were taken from a study of identical twins. Study conclusions and caveats: Beta out-of-frame sequences showed weaker excess twin sharing. Modeled out-of-frame TCR alpha sharing in monozygotic twins fell below observed levels.

Between the trimmed V and J ends, which lost 5 bases and 4 bases, there was a span of 19 bases. Germline assignment: CDR1 SEHNR and CDR2 FQNEAQ (reference sequence). The CDR3 spans 16 residues. The sample was also reused in another study, on yellow fever vaccine responses in identical twins.

The rearrangement joins TRBV7-9 to TRBJ2-3; the D call may be TRBD1 or TRBD2 (5 bases each). Sample: PBMCs. The TCR sequence derives from a woman in her late teens or twenties in good health. The CDR3 sequence: CASSTRDEMDPDTQYF. CDR3 nucleotide sequence: TGTGCCAGCAGCACACGGGACGAGATGGATCCAGATACGCAGTATTTT.